These 2 T cell receptor beta chains were sequenced from one sample in a study of CD8+CD57+ T cells in acquired aplastic anemia. Both TCR beta VDJ combination and CDR3 sequence profiling were carried out. Genomic DNA was the template for this profiling. TCRdb reprocessed the reads with MiXCR, giving one entry per CDR3 protein. The data show hundreds of thousands of distinct CDR3 sequences, less than 35% seen once. Previously, flow cytometry had revealed CD8+CD57+ cell expansion in the patients chosen for sequencing. Sequencing was performed on sorted CD4+, CD8+, or CD8+CD57+ T cells (not recorded which) from PBMCs. Receptors were obtained from a human donor with aplastic anemia.

This clonotype appeared a few times. The gene calls are TRBV7-6 and TRBJ2-5, with D maybe TRBD1 (6 bases). The CDR3 has 16 residues. V was pared by 5 bases and J by 4 bases, with 20 bases between. Germline loops: CDR1 SGHVS, CDR2 FNYEAQ. The CDR3 nucleotides read TGTGCCAGCAGCGACCCGCTAGGACAGAGAGTAGAGACCCAGTACTTC. Amino acids: CASSDPLGQRVETQYF.

Note on this clonotype: Here the CDR3 omits its conserved ending phenylalanine or tryptophan, so a read error is the likely source. The chain combines TRBV6-1 with TRBJ2-7; maybe TRBD1 (5 bases). This CDR3 comprises 13 residues. V was trimmed by 6 bases and J by 3 bases, leaving 12 bases between them. Germline V gene data show CDR1 as MNHNS and CDR2 as SASEGT. Written as DNA, the CDR3 is TGTGCCAGCAGACCCGACAGTTACTACGAGCAGTACCTC. It codes for CASRPDSYYEQYL.